This T cell receptor (beta chain) was profiled in a study of T-cell reconstitution after alpha-beta-depleted transplantation in children. Study results and caveats: Among T cells one year after transplant, newly produced cells accounted for most counts and diversity.

V was clipped by 2 bases and J by 6 bases, with 7 bases between them. CDR1 and CDR2 (germline): DFQATT, SNEGSKA (reference sequence). The CDR3 loop spans 12 amino acids. At least ten counts were recorded for this clonotype. What it recognizes is unknown. TCRbeta library construction was performed incorporating unique molecular identifiers. TCRdb ran MiXCR on the PCR reads and lists one entry per CDR3 protein. The sample carries 19,000 or so distinct CDR3 sequences, about an eighth recorded once. The receptor was isolated from a female patient between 2 and 15 years old who had a stem cell transplant for congenital amegakaryocytic thrombocytopenia, so the T cells may come from the graft donor. This material consisted of PBMCs, mostly from graft donor cells, taken 60 days after TCRalphabeta/CD19-depleted stem cell transplant. This sequence joins TRBV20-1 and TRBJ2-2; TRBD2 might be the D (5 bases). As DNA, the CDR3 is TGCAGTGCTAGAAGGACTGCCGGGGAGCTGTTTTTT. The encoded protein is CSARRTAGELFF.